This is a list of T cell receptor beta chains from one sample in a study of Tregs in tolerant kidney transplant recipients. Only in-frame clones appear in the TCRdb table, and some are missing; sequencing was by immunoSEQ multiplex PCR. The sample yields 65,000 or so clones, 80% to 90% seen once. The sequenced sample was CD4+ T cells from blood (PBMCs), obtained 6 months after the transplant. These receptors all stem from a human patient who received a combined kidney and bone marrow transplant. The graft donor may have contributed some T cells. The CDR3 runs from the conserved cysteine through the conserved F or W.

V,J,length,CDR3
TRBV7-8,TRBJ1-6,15,CASSLGQVDNSPLHF
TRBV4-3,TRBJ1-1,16,CASSPLGTGMNTEAFF
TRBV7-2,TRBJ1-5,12,CASSSFDQPQHF
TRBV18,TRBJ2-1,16,CASSPLLAGGNNEQFF
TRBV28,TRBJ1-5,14,CASTLDRGYQPQHF
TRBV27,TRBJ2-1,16,CASSLTSFSSYNEQFF
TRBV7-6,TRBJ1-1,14,CASSLRSSETEAFF
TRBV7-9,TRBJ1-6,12,CASSFYSSPLHF
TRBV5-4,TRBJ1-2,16,CASSYFGRETNYGYTF
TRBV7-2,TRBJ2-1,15,CASSLGLARRYEQFF
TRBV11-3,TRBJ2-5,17,CASSSGGLAGGWETQYF
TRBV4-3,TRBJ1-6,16,CASSQESSSYNSPLHF
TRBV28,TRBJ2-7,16,CASRKYSGTIPYEQYF
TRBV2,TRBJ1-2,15,CASSPDGRANYGYTF
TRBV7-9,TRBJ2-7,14,CASSTRTGESEQYF
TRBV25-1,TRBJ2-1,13,CASSEYGSVKQFF
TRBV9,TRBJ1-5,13,CASSVGVEEPQHF
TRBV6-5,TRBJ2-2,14,CASRPRQGPGELFF
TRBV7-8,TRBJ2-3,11,CASSPTNTQYF
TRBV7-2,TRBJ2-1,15,CASSLRGTGLDEQFF
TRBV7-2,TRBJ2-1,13,CASTANGRAEQFF
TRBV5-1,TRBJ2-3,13,CASSPIGTDTQYF
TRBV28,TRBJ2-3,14,CAGASGVYTDTQYF
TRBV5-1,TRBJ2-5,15,CASSLGTSGQETQYF